The 9 T cell receptor beta chains below were found in one sample sequenced in a study of T cells after yellow fever vaccination. TCRdb re-analysed the 5' RACE reads in MiXCR, keeping a single row per CDR3 protein. The sample comprises hundreds of thousands of distinct CDR3 sequences, about 13% of which are singletons, and 11% to 15% rests with the top ten. The specimen was PBMCs, collected on the day of the yellow fever booster vaccination. Receptors were obtained from a man aged 25-45 years who received the YFV17D yellow fever vaccine.

This clonotype appeared a few times. This chain uses TRBV3-1 with TRBJ2-1; TRBD1 matches at 7 bases. V shed 1 base and J 9 bases; nucleotides not matched to a gene: 3. Germline V gene data show CDR1 as LGHDT and CDR2 as YNNKEL (reference sequence). The CDR3 runs 13 residues. CDR3 DNA: TGTGCCAGCAGCCAAGCAGGGGGAGTTGAGCAGTTCTTC. This encodes CASSQAGGVEQFF.

This clonotype was observed a handful of times. V gene TRBV20-1 combines with J gene TRBJ2-1; 14 positions agree with TRBD2. The trim removed 4 bases at V and 9 bases at J, leaving 5 bases unmatched. CDR3 length: 14 amino acids. Per germline, CDR1 DFQATT and CDR2 SNEGSKA (reference sequence). This chain's CDR3 is CSAMTSGRGGEQFF. CDR3 in DNA: TGCAGTGCTATGACTAGCGGGAGGGGGGGTGAGCAGTTCTTC.

This clonotype was detected only a few times. The chain has TRBV9 and TRBJ1-3; D is ambiguous. CDR3 length: 14 residues. Germline CDR1 is SGDLS and CDR2 is YYNGEE. The ends were cut back, 0 bases at V and 2 bases at J, with 6 bases in the middle. Here the CDR3 reads CASSVGATGNTIYF. The DNA for the CDR3 is TGTGCCAGCAGCGTAGGAGCAACTGGAAACACCATATATTTT.

This clonotype has ten or more counts. This sequence joins TRBV15 and TRBJ2-7; the D gene is possibly TRBD1 (5 bases). V lost 5 bases, J lost 2 bases, and 22 bases lay in between. The CDR3 has 17 amino acids. Germline CDR1 and CDR2: LNHNV and YYDKDF (reference sequence). CDR3 residues: CATSRRSRLVRAYEQYF. CDR3 in DNA: TGTGCCACCAGCCGCCGATCCCGCTTGGTCAGGGCCTACGAGCAGTACTTC.

The V gene is TRBV9, the J gene TRBJ1-4; 7 nucleotides line up with TRBD1. The J segment lost 8 bases and the V segment lost 3 bases, leaving 10 bases of the junction unmatched. This CDR3 comprises 15 residues. Germline CDR1 SGDLS, CDR2 YYNGEE. The CDR3 spells CASSAAGTEDEKLFF. The CDR3 DNA follows: TGTGCCAGCAGCGCTGCCGGGACAGAAGACGAAAAACTGTTTTTT.

A few counts support this clonotype. V usage is TRBV5-4 and J usage is TRBJ2-7, with a tentative D call TRBD2 (5 bases). Germline V gene lookup returns CDR1 SGHNT and CDR2 YYREEE (reference sequence). CDR3 length: 15 amino acids. Trimming removed 4 bases from V and 3 bases from J, with 17 bases in between. CDR3 protein: CASSPDSVTSYEQYF. The CDR3 DNA reads as TGTGCCAGCAGCCCAGATAGCGTCACCAGCTACGAGCAGTACTTC.

The chain couples TRBV25-1 to TRBJ2-5; possible D gene TRBD1, 6 bases. Germline V lookup: CDR1 MGHDK, CDR2 SYGVNS. Trimming left V 1 base short and J 5 bases short, with 11 bases between. This CDR3 has 14 amino acids. CDR3 residues: CASSESGGRETQYF. CDR3 in DNA: TGTGCCAGCAGTGAATCTGGGGGCAGGGAGACCCAGTACTTC. Complete variable domain (other parts from reference TRBV25-1 and TRBJ2-5): EADIYQTPRYLVIGTGKKITLECSQTMGHDKMYWYQQDPGMELHLIHYSYGVNSTEKGDLSSESTVSRIRTEHFPLTLESARPSHTSQYLCASSESGGRETQYFGPGTRLLVL.

The V gene is TRBV7-3, the J gene TRBJ2-1, with D possibly matching TRBD1 (5 bases). V dropped 4 bases and J dropped 5 bases, with 15 bases sitting between them. Looked up from germline, CDR1 is SGHTA and CDR2 is FQGTGA. The CDR3 spans 15 residues. The CDR3 bases are TGTGCCAGCAGCTCCCAGGGCGGAAGTAACAATGAGCAGTTCTTC. Translation gives CASSSQGGSNNEQFF.

In its sample, this clonotype was seen a few times. This chain links TRBV5-4 with TRBJ2-2; D unclear. V dropped 6 bases and J dropped 8 bases, with 17 bases sitting between them. CDR1 and CDR2 (germline): SGHNT, YYREEE (reference sequence). The CDR3 contains 14 residues. Here the CDR3 DNA reads TGTGCCAGCACCTCCGTCGCACTTTCTGGGGAGCTGTTTTTT. This encodes CASTSVALSGELFF.